The rows below give T cell receptor beta chains drawn from one sample of a study of graft-versus-host responses after intestinal transplantation. Some clones are missing from TCRdb's copy, which holds only in-frame ones; the method was immunoSEQ multiplex PCR. The sample holds under 30,000 clones; about 93% are singletons and the top ten take 0.75% to 0.95%. The sample was PBMCs, taken approximately 32 days after intestinal transplant. The source is a human patient who received an intestinal transplant, so some T cells may come from the graft donor. Each CDR3 is given with its conserved first and last residue. A D gene is named only where the DNA matches it firmly.

J	V	D	CDR3	DNA
TRBJ2-5	TRBV29-1	NA	CSSLFQVGETQYF	TGCAGCTCTTTATTTCAAGTGGGAGAGACCCAGTACTTC
TRBJ1-4	TRBV27	TRBD1	CASSPGQFNEKLFF	TGTGCCAGCAGCCCGGGACAGTTTAATGAAAAACTGTTTTTT
TRBJ2-5	TRBV29-1	TRBD2	CSVGGASGGPLETQYF	TGCAGCGTTGGGGGTGCTAGCGGAGGCCCTCTTGAGACCCAGTACTTC
TRBJ2-5	TRBV7-2	NA	CASSLVGAGAQETQYF	TGTGCCAGCAGCTTAGTGGGGGCGGGGGCCCAAGAGACCCAGTACTTC
TRBJ2-7	TRBV7-9	TRBD1	CASSLGQGAVEQYF	TGTGCCAGCAGCTTAGGCCAGGGGGCCGTTGAGCAGTACTTC
TRBJ2-1	TRBV9	TRBD2	CASSSGSLAVYNEQFF	TGTGCCAGCAGCTCCGGCTCCCTAGCGGTCTACAATGAGCAGTTCTTC
TRBJ1-5	TRBV21-1	NA	CASSQGVLHWHHQPQHF	TGTGCCAGCAGCCAAGGAGTGCTACATTGGCATCATCAGCCCCAGCATTTT
TRBJ1-1	TRBV7-8	NA	CASSFQDTEAFF	TGTGCCAGCAGCTTCCAGGACACTGAAGCTTTCTTT
TRBJ2-1	TRBV15	NA	CATRVTRSSNEQFF	TGTGCCACCAGGGTGACTAGGTCTTCCAATGAGCAGTTCTTC
TRBJ2-5	TRBV27	TRBD1	CASSRDRGRETQYF	TGTGCCAGCAGTCGGGACAGGGGGCGAGAGACCCAGTACTTC
TRBJ2-3	TRBV19	NA	CASSILLSTSTDTQYF	TGTGCCAGTAGTATTCTCTTGTCTACTAGCACAGATACGCAGTATTTT
TRBJ2-7	TRBV4-1	NA	CASSQFSVGSYEQYF	TGCGCCAGCAGCCAATTCTCGGTTGGGTCCTACGAGCAGTACTTC
TRBJ2-7	TRBV6-5	TRBD1	CASSPGTGDYEQYF	TGTGCCAGCAGCCCCGGGACAGGGGACTACGAGCAGTACTTC
TRBJ2-7	TRBV27	TRBD1	CASSSGSTGGEAYEQYF	TGTGCCAGCAGTTCGGGCTCAACAGGGGGCGAAGCCTACGAGCAGTACTTC
TRBJ2-1	TRBV28	NA	CASSFVSYNEQFF	TGTGCCAGCAGTTTTGTTTCCTACAATGAGCAGTTCTTC
TRBJ1-1	TRBV5-1	NA	CASSHDSNTEAFF	TGCGCCAGCAGCCACGACAGCAACACTGAAGCTTTCTTT